The T cell receptor (beta chain) under discussion was sequenced for a study of T cell responses to AZD1222 COVID-19 vaccine. Study findings and constraints: Sampling captured repertoires only after the peak T cell response. A mostly white British donor set with more females was recruited, and clonal diversity was possibly underestimated. Spike-specific TCR repertoires showed rising breadth and depth after two AZD1222 doses. Regions left unmutated in variants are reportedly the target of nearly half of spike-specific TCRs.

Regarding this clone: Its specificity is unknown.

TCRdb's table, derived via immunoSEQ multiplex PCR, lists solely in-frame clones and lacks some. This sample has about 110,000 clones, with roughly 86% found just once. The input for sequencing was peripheral blood, taken on day 0 of AZD1222 vaccination. This TCR came from an adult in good health.

In DNA, the CDR3 is TGTGCCAGCAGCTTAGCCTGGGACTTGAAAGAGACCCAGTACTTC. It translates to CASSLAWDLKETQYF. This chain uses TRBV7-6 with TRBJ2-5; maybe TRBD2 (6 bases). The V and J ends lost 0 bases and 3 bases respectively, with 11 bases between them. CDR1 SGHVS and CDR2 FNYEAQ come from the germline V gene. The CDR3 runs to 15 residues.